Each of the 20 T cell receptor beta chains below was sequenced from the same sample in a study of cytomegalovirus exposure and HLA in healthy donors. PCR was performed using 60 Vbeta and 13 Jbeta primers. Assay used: immunoSEQ multiplex PCR; TCRdb lists only in-frame clones, some missing. The table includes 95,000 to 150,000 clones, around 77% detected once. The material sequenced was PBMCs. These receptors were collected from a woman between 40 and 55 years old in good health and CMV-seropositive.

The CDR3 region is CASSLPGQSSYNEQFF. CDR3 DNA: TGTGCCAGTAGTCTACCGGGACAGAGCTCCTACAATGAGCAGTTCTTC. The V and J genes are TRBV19 and TRBJ2-1; the match to TRBD1 covers 7 bases. Germline-derived CDR1 and CDR2 are LNHDA and SQIVND (reference sequence). The CDR3 loop spans 16 amino acids. The V segment lost 5 bases and the J segment 0 bases; nucleotides outside the gene matches: 7.

As for this clone: The junction and the germline gene differ at one end; a read error may be behind it. The rearrangement links TRBV5-6 to TRBJ2-3, with 9 bases matching TRBD1. The germline CDR1 and CDR2 sequences are SGHDT and YYEEEE. This CDR3 spans 13 amino acids. The chain's CDR3 is CAGSHQDRGTQYF. The CDR3 nucleotides read TGTGCCGGCAGCCATCAAGACAGGGGGACGCAGTATTTT.

About this clone itself: Distinct nucleotide sequences in the sample also encode this CDR3. The CDR3, as DNA: TGTGCCAGCAGCTTAGGTCTAGCGGGCAACACAGATACGCAGTATTTT. This codes for CASSLGLAGNTDTQYF. V gene TRBV7-2 combines with J gene TRBJ2-3; 8 bases match TRBD2. Per the germline V gene, CDR1 is SGHTA and CDR2 is FQGNSA. The CDR3 loop spans 16 amino acids. The ends lost 1 base at V and 2 bases at J; junction bases unmatched: 5. Full variable domain (outside the CDR3, taken from reference TRBV7-2 and TRBJ2-3): GAGVSQSPSNKVTEKGKDVELRCDPISGHTALYWYRQSLGQGLEFLIYFQGNSAPDKSGLPSDRFSAERTGGSVSTLTIQRTQQEDSAVYLCASSLGLAGNTDTQYFGPGTRLTVL.

This chain links TRBV28 with TRBJ1-6; tentatively, D is TRBD1 (6 bases). The length of the CDR3 is 15 residues. Germline V gene lookup returns CDR1 MDHEN and CDR2 SYDVKM. Trimming removed 6 bases from V and 6 bases from J, with 15 bases in between. The CDR3 spells CASSGRGAGNSPLHF. The CDR3 DNA follows: TGTGCCAGCAGCGGACGGGGGGCGGGTAATTCACCCCTCCACTTT.

This chain uses TRBV7-2 with TRBJ2-2; no definite D call. V lost 5 bases and J lost 7, with 14 bases in between. The CDR3 sequence is 14 residues long. The V gene's germline CDR1 is SGHTA and CDR2 FQGNSA. The CDR3 sequence: CASSRELSGGELFF. CDR3 sequence (DNA): TGTGCCAGCAGCCGAGAACTGTCGGGCGGGGAGCTGTTTTTT.

The table lists this clone with a count of one. The gene calls are TRBV19 and TRBJ1-5, with D perhaps matching TRBD1 (5 bases). The CDR3 covers 11 residues. From germline, CDR1 is LNHDA and CDR2 SQIVND (reference sequence). The V gene lost 9 bases and the J gene lost 5 bases, with 8 bases spanning the gap. The CDR3 DNA is TGTGCCAGCGGGGGGTATCAGCCCCAGCATTTT. Encoded protein: CASGGYQPQHF.

This clone was observed a few times. Mismatch with germline at one junction end may stem from a read error. J is TRBJ2-1 and V is TRBV7-9; 8 nucleotides match TRBD1. This CDR3 is built from 18 residues. Germline V gene sequence: CDR1 SEHNR, CDR2 FQNEAQ (reference sequence). DNA for the CDR3: TGTTCCAGCAGCTTCCCCAGAAGACAGGGGTTTTCCTACAATGAGCAGTTCTTC. It encodes CSSSFPRRQGFSYNEQFF. Together with reference TRBV7-9 and TRBJ2-1, the CDR3 gives the full variable domain: DTGVSQNPRHKITKRGQNVTFRCDPISEHNRLYWYRQTLGQGPEFLTYFQNEAQLEKSRLLSDRFSAERPKGSFSTLEIQRTEQGDSAMYLCSSSFPRRQGFSYNEQFFGPGTRLTVL.

The rearrangement joins TRBV9 to TRBJ2-1; 9 bases align to TRBD2. Losses at the gene ends were 0 bases for V and 6 bases for J; bases not matched to a gene: 10. CDR1 and CDR2 (germline): SGDLS, YYNGEE. CDR3 length: 17 amino acids. The CDR3 is CASSVVGAGGGRNEQFF. The CDR3 region has the DNA TGTGCCAGCAGCGTAGTAGGAGCGGGAGGAGGTCGCAATGAGCAGTTCTTC.

This clone came up once. This sequence joins TRBV7-8 and TRBJ1-3; TRBD1 agrees at 10 bases. CDR3 size: 18 residues. Germline values: CDR1 SGHVS, CDR2 FQNEAQ. V dropped 5 bases and J dropped 1; count of bases not matched to a gene: 11. The CDR3 loop reads CASSVARQGAGSGNTIYF. The DNA for the CDR3 is TGTGCCAGCAGCGTTGCTAGACAGGGGGCAGGTTCTGGAAACACCATATATTTT.

The V call is TRBV4-1, the J call TRBJ2-1; perhaps TRBD2 as D (6 bases). The CDR3 contains 13 residues. The germline CDR1 and CDR2 sequences are MGHRA and YSYEKL. V was shortened by 4 bases and J by 8 bases, with 12 bases between the two germline ends. The CDR3 region is CASSRLTRYEQFF. In DNA form, the CDR3 reads TGCGCCAGCAGCCGCCTGACTAGATATGAGCAGTTCTTC.

The chain carries TRBV5-6 and TRBJ1-2; 8 bases fit TRBD1. J lost 8 bases, V lost 5 bases, and 20 bases had no gene match. Germline loops: CDR1 SGHDT, CDR2 YYEEEE. The CDR3 is 17 residues long. The CDR3 region has the DNA TGTGCCAGCAGTAGGGGACAGGCGGTGGGCTATTTTGGGGGCTACACCTTC. It encodes CASSRGQAVGYFGGYTF.

This clone was observed a few times. V usage is TRBV7-6 and J usage is TRBJ2-2; D perhaps matches TRBD2 (5 bases). Trimming shortened V by 4 bases and J by 0 bases, and 15 bases separated the two germline ends. The CDR3 length is 17 residues. Germline CDR1 and CDR2: SGHVS and FNYEAQ. CDR3 coding DNA: TGTGCCAGCAGCTATAGATCGAGCGGCCCGAACACCGGGGAGCTGTTTTTT. Protein product: CASSYRSSGPNTGELFF.

This clone has only a few counts. The chain couples TRBV28 to TRBJ2-1; 8 bases are a match to TRBD2. The CDR3 totals 15 residues. Germline V CDR1 and CDR2: MDHEN, SYDVKM. Trimming at V came to 6 bases and at J to 2 bases, leaving 6 bases not matched to a gene. The CDR3 loop reads CASRSSGTPYNEQFF. DNA of the CDR3: TGTGCCAGCAGAAGTAGCGGGACCCCCTACAATGAGCAGTTCTTC. Full variable domain (missing parts from reference TRBV28 and TRBJ2-1): DVKVTQSSRYLVKRTGEKVFLECVQDMDHENMFWYRQDPGLGLRLIYFSYDVKMKEKGDIPEGYSVSREKKERFSLILESASTNQTSMYLCASRSSGTPYNEQFFGPGTRLTVL.

The CDR3 nucleotides read TGTGCCAGCAGTTTAAACATTTTGAGCTACACCTTC. Its protein is CASSLNILSYTF. The J gene is TRBJ1-2, the V gene TRBV28; D uncertain. CDR1 and CDR2 from the germline V gene are MDHEN and SYDVKM. CDR3 length: 12 residues. V was pared by 2 bases and J by 9 bases, with 10 bases between.

V and J are TRBV27 and TRBJ1-4, with 11 bases aligning to TRBD1. The junction had 8 bases not matched to a gene; V was cut back by 5 bases and J by 0 bases. Looked up from germline, CDR1 is MNHEY and CDR2 is SMNVEV (reference sequence). This CDR3 contains 18 residues. Written as DNA, the CDR3 is TGTGCCAGCAGTCCCCAGGGACAGGGGGTGACAACTAATGAAAAACTGTTTTTT. Amino acids: CASSPQGQGVTTNEKLFF. Based on the CDR3 plus reference TRBV27 and TRBJ1-4, the full variable domain is EAQVTQNPRYLITVTGKKLTVTCSQNMNHEYMSWYRQDPGLGLRQIYYSMNVEVTDKGDVPEGYKVSRKEKRNFPLILESPSPNQTSLYFCASSPQGQGVTTNEKLFFGSGTQLSVL.

V and J are TRBV7-3 and TRBJ2-3; 12 bases line up with TRBD2. Looked up from germline, CDR1 is SGHTA and CDR2 is FQGTGA. The CDR3 extends over 16 amino acids. J gave up 2 bases and V 3 bases, and 3 bases lay outside the gene matches. The CDR3 nucleotides are TGTGCCAGCAGCTTCGGACTAGCGGGGTCCACAGATACGCAGTATTTT. This translates into CASSFGLAGSTDTQYF.

The chain combines TRBV5-1 with TRBJ2-6; maybe TRBD2 (6 bases). The germline CDR1 and CDR2 sequences are SGHRS and YFSETQ. V was shortened by 4 bases and J by 0 bases, with 11 bases between the two germline ends. The CDR3 length is 16 residues. This CDR3 is CASSAGLLSGANVLTF. The CDR3 bases are TGCGCCAGCAGCGCGGGACTCCTCTCTGGGGCCAACGTCCTGACTTTC.

This clone was recorded once. V and J are TRBV28 and TRBJ2-5, with TRBD1 matching over 7 bases. The length of the CDR3 is 15 residues. Germline lookup yields CDR1 MDHEN and CDR2 SYDVKM. V lost 3 bases and J lost 2; bases outside the gene matches: 6. CDR3 nucleotides: TGTGCCAGCAGTTTCACCGGGACAGCTCAAGAGACCCAGTACTTC. This translates into CASSFTGTAQETQYF.

The chain has TRBV7-9 and TRBJ2-4; weak D call: TRBD1 (6 bases). This CDR3 comprises 13 residues. V was clipped by 5 bases and J by 7 bases, with 12 bases between them. CDR1 SEHNR and CDR2 FQNEAQ come from the germline V gene (reference sequence). CDR3 region: CASSLTQGNIQYF. DNA for the CDR3: TGTGCCAGCAGCCTCACACAGGGTAACATTCAGTACTTC.

The chain carries TRBV28 and TRBJ2-7; perhaps TRBD1 as D (5 bases). Germline V lookup: CDR1 MDHEN, CDR2 SYDVKM. This CDR3 has 13 residues. V dropped 2 bases and J dropped 3 bases, with 8 bases sitting between them. CDR3 residues: CASSLGARYEQYF. The CDR3, as DNA: TGTGCCAGCAGTTTAGGGGCCCGCTACGAGCAGTACTTC.